Each of the 8 T cell receptor beta chains below was sequenced from the same sample in a study of blood T cell repertoires in COVID-19. Only in-frame clones appear in the TCRdb table, and some are missing; sequencing was by immunoSEQ multiplex PCR. This sample carries 55,000 to 65,000 clones, 85% to 90% of them seen once, and the ten largest clones take 4% to 5.5%. The source material was peripheral blood. Receptors originate from a man aged 60 to 69 with acute or convalescent COVID-19.

This chain uses TRBV7-3 with TRBJ2-3; 9 bases match TRBD2. The CDR3 covers 16 residues. Germline V gives CDR1 SGHTA, CDR2 FQGTGA. The V gene end was trimmed by 5 bases and the J gene end by 0 bases; junction bases not matched to a gene: 6. The CDR3 here is CASSLRLAASTDTQYF. The CDR3 bases are TGTGCCAGCAGCCTCCGACTAGCGGCCAGCACAGATACGCAGTATTTT.

The chain carries TRBV6-5 and TRBJ2-5, with 15 bases fitting TRBD2. V shed 8 bases and J 5 bases; nucleotides not matched to a gene: 3. This CDR3 contains 14 residues. The germline gives CDR1 MNHEY, CDR2 SVGAGI. CDR3 residues: CASGLAGGDETQYF. The CDR3 DNA follows: TGTGCCAGCGGACTAGCGGGAGGGGATGAGACCCAGTACTTC.

J is TRBJ2-7 and V is TRBV10-3, with D possibly TRBD1 on 6 matching bases. The V end lost 3 bases, the J end lost 3 bases, and 21 bases lay between the germline ends. CDR3 length: 17 amino acids. Germline assignment: CDR1 ENHRY and CDR2 SYGVKD. DNA for the CDR3: TGTGCCATCAGTGACAAGGGGGTCGCCCGAGGCTACTACGAGCAGTACTTC. This translates into CAISDKGVARGYYEQYF.

Points on this clone: The junction departs from germline at one end; a sequencing error may be responsible. The V and J genes are TRBV11-3 and TRBJ1-3, with a weak D call TRBD1 (6 bases). The CDR3 consists of 14 residues. Looked up from germline, CDR1 is SGHNT and CDR2 is YENEEA. The CDR3 bases are TGTGCCAGCAGCTTAGTATTACCCGGACAGTCCCTTCATTTT. Translation: CASSLVLPGQSLHF.

The table lists this clone with a few counts. The J gene is TRBJ2-2, the V gene TRBV5-8; D may be TRBD1 (5 bases). Germline lookup yields CDR1 SGHTS and CDR2 YDEGEE. The germline V and J ends were trimmed by 4 bases and 9 bases, with 13 bases remaining between them. This CDR3 contains 13 residues. CDR3 DNA: TGTGCCAGCAGCCGCCTCAGGGCCCGGGAGCTGTTTTTT. This codes for CASSRLRARELFF.

V gene TRBV24-1 combines with J gene TRBJ1-4; TRBD1 matches at 7 bases. This CDR3 is built from 17 residues. Germline values: CDR1 KGHDR, CDR2 SFDVKD. The trim removed 1 base at V and 3 bases at J, leaving 7 bases unmatched. In DNA form, the CDR3 reads TGTGCCACCAGTGATTTAAACAGGACAGGAGCTAATGAAAAACTGTTTTTT. The encoded protein is CATSDLNRTGANEKLFF.

The gene calls are TRBV19 and TRBJ1-5; D remains unclear. Germline V gene lookup returns CDR1 LNHDA and CDR2 SQIVND (reference sequence). The CDR3 extends over 14 amino acids. The V end lost 5 bases, the J end lost 5 bases, and 13 bases lay between the germline ends. CDR3 in DNA: TGTGCCAGTAGTGGAAGAGGGCGTGATCAGCCCCAGCATTTT. This sequence encodes CASSGRGRDQPQHF.

The chain couples TRBV3-1 (or the pseudogene TRBV3-2) to TRBJ2-1; 9 positions agree with TRBD2. The CDR3 length is 19 residues. After removal of 2 bases from V and 0 bases from J, the junction contained 11 bases not matched to a gene. The germline V gene encodes CDR1 LGHDT and CDR2 YNNKEL (reference sequence). The CDR3 DNA follows: TGTGCCAGCAGCCAAAGGTGGCTAGCGGGACCAAGCTCCTACAATGAGCAGTTCTTC. Translating it yields CASSQRWLAGPSSYNEQFF.